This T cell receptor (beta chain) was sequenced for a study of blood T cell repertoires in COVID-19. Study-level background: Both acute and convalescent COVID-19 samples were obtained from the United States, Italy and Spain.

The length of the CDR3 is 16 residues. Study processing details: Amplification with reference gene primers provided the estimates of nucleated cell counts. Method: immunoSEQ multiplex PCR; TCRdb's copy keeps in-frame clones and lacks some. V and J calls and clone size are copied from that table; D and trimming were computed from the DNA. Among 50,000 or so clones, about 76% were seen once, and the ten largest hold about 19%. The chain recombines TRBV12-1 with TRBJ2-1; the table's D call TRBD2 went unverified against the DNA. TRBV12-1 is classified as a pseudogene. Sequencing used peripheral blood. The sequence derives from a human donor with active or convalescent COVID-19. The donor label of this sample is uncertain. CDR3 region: CASITGTSGSSNEQFF. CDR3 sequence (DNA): TGTGCCAGCATTACCGGGACTAGCGGGAGCTCTAATGAGCAGTTCTTC.